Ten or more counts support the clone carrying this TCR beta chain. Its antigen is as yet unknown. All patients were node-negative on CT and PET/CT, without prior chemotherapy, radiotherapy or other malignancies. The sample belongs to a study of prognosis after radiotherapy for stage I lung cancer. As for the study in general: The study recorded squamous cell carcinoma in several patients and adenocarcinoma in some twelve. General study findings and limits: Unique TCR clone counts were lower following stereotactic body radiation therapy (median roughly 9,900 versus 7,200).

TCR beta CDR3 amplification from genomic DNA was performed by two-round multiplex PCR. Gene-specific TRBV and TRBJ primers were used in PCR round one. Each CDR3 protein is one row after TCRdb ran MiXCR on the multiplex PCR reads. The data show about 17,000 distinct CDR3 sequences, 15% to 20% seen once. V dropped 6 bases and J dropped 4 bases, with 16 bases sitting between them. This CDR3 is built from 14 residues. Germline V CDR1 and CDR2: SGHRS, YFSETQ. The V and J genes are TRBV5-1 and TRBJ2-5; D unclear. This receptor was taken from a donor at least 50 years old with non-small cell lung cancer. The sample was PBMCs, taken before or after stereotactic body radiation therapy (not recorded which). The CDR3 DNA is TGCGCCAGCACATCTGGGATTTCGGGAGAGACCCAGTACTTC. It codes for CASTSGISGETQYF.